Shown below are 23 T cell receptor beta chains from a single sample sequenced in a study of T cell responses to AZD1222 COVID-19 vaccine. Clones were sequenced by immunoSEQ multiplex PCR, and TCRdb holds only the in-frame ones, with some missing. The sample shows about 120,000 clones, more than 85% of them seen only once. Specimen: peripheral blood, collected 28 days after the second AZD1222 dose. These receptors all stem from an adult who received the AZD1222 COVID-19 vaccine.

The chain uses TRBV3-1 (or the pseudogene TRBV3-2) and TRBJ2-1; 8 bases agree with TRBD2. The V gene's germline CDR1 is LGHDT and CDR2 YNNKEL (reference sequence). The CDR3 is made up of 16 amino acids. V shed 4 bases and J 6 bases; nucleotides not matched to a gene: 11. The CDR3, as DNA: TGTGCCAGCAGCCTGCTAGGCGGCGGGAGGATCAATGAGCAGTTCTTC. Protein sequence: CASSLLGGGRINEQFF.

The chain employs TRBV11-2 and TRBJ1-4, with D perhaps matching TRBD1 (5 bases). The germline gives CDR1 SGHAT, CDR2 FQNNGV. The CDR3 covers 15 residues. The V gene lost 3 bases and the J gene lost 7 bases, with 15 bases spanning the gap. The CDR3 protein is CASSFQGELGEKLFF. The CDR3 DNA is TGTGCCAGCAGCTTTCAAGGGGAGCTCGGTGAAAAACTGTTTTTT.

The CDR3 spells CASSARGIGIYNEQFF. DNA for the CDR3: TGTGCCAGCAGCGCCAGGGGGATTGGAATCTACAATGAGCAGTTCTTC. The chain carries TRBV7-2 and TRBJ2-1, with TRBD1 matching over 7 bases. The V gene end was trimmed by 5 bases and the J gene end by 3 bases; junction bases not matched to a gene: 10. Germline V gene sequence: CDR1 SGHTA, CDR2 FQGNSA. The CDR3 loop spans 16 amino acids. Based on the CDR3 plus reference TRBV7-2 and TRBJ2-1, the full variable domain is GAGVSQSPSNKVTEKGKDVELRCDPISGHTALYWYRQSLGQGLEFLIYFQGNSAPDKSGLPSDRFSAERTGGSVSTLTIQRTQQEDSAVYLCASSARGIGIYNEQFFGPGTRLTVL.

The V call is TRBV2, the J call TRBJ1-5, with 7 bases aligning to TRBD1. The CDR3 is made up of 14 amino acids. Germline values: CDR1 SNHLY, CDR2 FYNNEI. Trimming took 7 bases from V and 3 from J; bases not matched to a gene: 6. CDR3 sequence (DNA): TGTGCCAGCAAAGTGGGACAGTTCAATCAGCCCCAGCATTTT. This encodes CASKVGQFNQPQHF. Full variable domain (outside the CDR3, taken from reference TRBV2 and TRBJ1-5): EPEVTQTPSHQVTQMGQEVILRCVPISNHLYFYWYRQILGQKVEFLVSFYNNEISEKSEIFDDQFSVERPDGSNFTLKIRSTKLEDSAMYFCASKVGQFNQPQHFGDGTRLSIL.

The chain carries TRBV2 and TRBJ2-7; 10 bases line up with TRBD2. CDR3 length equals 14 residues. V shed 4 bases and J 3 bases; nucleotides not matched to a gene: 3. Germline assignment: CDR1 SNHLY and CDR2 FYNNEI. The chain's CDR3 is CASSGTSGFYEQYF. CDR3 DNA: TGTGCCAGCAGTGGGACTAGCGGCTTCTACGAGCAGTACTTC.

The CDR3 sequence is CASSYPQAGGLNEQFF. CDR3 in DNA: TGTGCCAGCAGTTATCCCCAAGCGGGAGGGCTGAATGAGCAGTTCTTC. The chain links TRBV25-1 to TRBJ2-1; 10 bases align to TRBD2. Germline loops: CDR1 MGHDK, CDR2 SYGVNS. The trim removed 5 bases at V and 7 bases at J, leaving 11 bases unmatched. This CDR3 has 16 amino acids.

V is TRBV2 and J is TRBJ2-7; a possible D gene is TRBD2 (6 bases). CDR3 size: 15 residues. CDR1 and CDR2 from the germline V gene are SNHLY and FYNNEI. Between the trimmed V and J ends, which lost 6 bases and 4 bases, there was a span of 19 bases. The CDR3 coding sequence is TGTGCCAGCAGCCCCGCGGGACCCCCCCCATACGAGCAGTACTTC. Translated, it gives CASSPAGPPPYEQYF.

This clone showed up just once. The rearrangement joins TRBV12-3 or TRBV12-4 to TRBJ2-7; no clear D gene. Trimming removed 4 bases at V and 5 bases at J, with 9 bases between. This CDR3 is 12 amino acids long. CDR3 DNA sequence: TGTGCCAGCAGTTACTCCCCCAACGAGCAGTACTTC. This codes for CASSYSPNEQYF.

The genes are TRBV27 and TRBJ1-1; no reliable D call. The CDR3 length is 15 residues. V dropped 3 bases and J dropped 1 base, with 12 bases sitting between them. Germline loops: CDR1 MNHEY, CDR2 SMNVEV (reference sequence). The CDR3 DNA reads TGTGCCAGCAGTTTTTTTCCAACGCCGAACACTGAAGCTTTCTTT. It codes for CASSFFPTPNTEAFF.

This clone was picked up one time. The chain has TRBV5-4 and TRBJ2-7; D is uncertain. This CDR3 is built from 14 residues. Germline assignment: CDR1 SGHNT and CDR2 YYREEE (reference sequence). Deletions cut 0 bases from V and 2 bases from J, with 9 bases between. The CDR3 spells CASSLESSTYEQYF. DNA of the CDR3: TGTGCCAGCAGCTTGGAATCTTCTACCTACGAGCAGTACTTC.

The V gene is TRBV15, the J gene TRBJ2-7, with TRBD2 identical over 8 bases. Germline V lookup: CDR1 LNHNV, CDR2 YYDKDF (reference sequence). With V trimmed by 0 bases and J by 7 bases, 8 bases remained unmatched. This CDR3 is 15 amino acids long. The DNA of the CDR3 is TGTGCCACCAGCAGAGATTTCGCGGGGGGTGGGGAGCAGTACTTC. It yields the protein CATSRDFAGGGEQYF.

The rearrangement links TRBV7-9 to TRBJ1-1, with D possibly matching TRBD1 (5 bases). Per germline, CDR1 SEHNR and CDR2 FQNEAQ (reference sequence). Trimming removed 6 bases from V and 1 base from J, with 9 bases in between. The CDR3 spans 13 residues. CDR3 DNA: TGTGCCAGCAGGCGTACAGGGAACACTGAAGCTTTCTTT. It specifies CASRRTGNTEAFF.

The J gene is TRBJ1-1, the V gene TRBV20-1; no clear D gene. The CDR3 totals 17 residues. The V gene lost 3 bases and the J gene lost 3 bases, with 23 bases spanning the gap. Germline lookup yields CDR1 DFQATT and CDR2 SNEGSKA (reference sequence). The CDR3 reads CSASSFGYEGMHTEAFF. The CDR3, as DNA: TGCAGTGCTAGTTCCTTTGGGTACGAGGGAATGCACACTGAAGCTTTCTTT.

Written as DNA, the CDR3 is TGCGCCAGCAGCCAAGTGGGACAGGGAGGGATCCCCCTCCACTTT. Translating it yields CASSQVGQGGIPLHF. The rearrangement joins TRBV4-3 to TRBJ1-6; 9 bases line up with TRBD1. The ends lost 1 base at V and 13 bases at J; junction bases unmatched: 8. Germline V gene data show CDR1 as LGHNA and CDR2 as YSLEER. The CDR3 is made up of 15 amino acids.

This chain connects TRBV24-1 to TRBJ2-5; 7 bases map to TRBD2. The CDR3 length is 17 residues. CDR1 is KGHDR, CDR2 SFDVKD, per germline. V dropped 1 base and J dropped 2; count of bases not matched to a gene: 9. CDR3 nucleotides: TGTGCCACCAGTGATTTTGGGGCCAGCGGGGCTCAAGAGACCCAGTACTTC. This translates into CATSDFGASGAQETQYF.

This clone came up a few times. This chain connects TRBV10-1 to TRBJ2-7; a possible D gene is TRBD1 (5 bases). V lost 6 bases and J lost 6, with 21 bases in between. Germline V CDR1 and CDR2: WNHNN, SYGVQD (reference sequence). CDR3 length: 15 residues. The CDR3: CASSPIGQLFGEQYF. Here the CDR3 DNA reads TGCGCCAGCAGCCCGATCGGACAACTATTTGGCGAGCAGTACTTC.

The chain recombines TRBV6-5 with TRBJ2-7, with unresolved D. CDR1 is MNHEY, CDR2 SVGAGI, per germline. The CDR3 has 14 residues. With 7 bases removed from V and 2 bases from J, the gap between germline ends came to 15 bases. The CDR3 DNA is TGTGCCAGCACTAGAAGTCAGCTTACCTACGAGCAGTACTTC. It yields the protein CASTRSQLTYEQYF.

This clone is a singleton in its sample. The chain recombines TRBV27 with TRBJ1-1; D remains unclear. Trimming shortened V by 5 bases and J by 4 bases, and 14 bases separated the two germline ends. The CDR3 has 14 amino acids. Per germline, CDR1 MNHEY and CDR2 SMNVEV (reference sequence). The CDR3 sequence: CASSPQAGSTEAFF. The CDR3 DNA follows: TGTGCCAGCAGTCCTCAGGCAGGATCCACTGAAGCTTTCTTT.

This rearrangement joins TRBV5-1 to TRBJ1-1, with TRBD1 as a possible D gene (6 bases). Germline-derived CDR1 and CDR2 are SGHRS and YFSETQ. Trimming shortened V by 0 bases and J by 4 bases, and 10 bases separated the two germline ends. The CDR3 has 14 residues. CDR3 DNA: TGCGCCAGCAGCTTGGCAACAGGGACCACTGAAGCTTTCTTT. Its translation: CASSLATGTTEAFF.

The chain is built from TRBV6-5 and TRBJ2-1; 7 nucleotides line up with TRBD1. The V and J ends lost 5 bases and 5 bases, in that order; junction bases with no gene match: 3. The CDR3 runs 13 residues. Germline V lookup: CDR1 MNHEY, CDR2 SVGAGI. The CDR3 loop reads CASSHGQDNEQFF. DNA for the CDR3: TGTGCCAGCAGTCACGGACAGGACAATGAGCAGTTCTTC.

This chain connects TRBV19 to TRBJ1-1, with TRBD1 as a possible D gene (5 bases). Per germline, CDR1 LNHDA and CDR2 SQIVND (reference sequence). Trimming cost V 7 bases and J 4 bases, with 19 bases left between them. The CDR3 spans 15 residues. The CDR3: CASTPQSGGSTEAFF. As DNA, the CDR3 is TGTGCCAGTACCCCCCAATCCGGGGGGTCCACTGAAGCTTTCTTT.

V and J are TRBV3-1 (or the pseudogene TRBV3-2) and TRBJ2-2, with 14 bases matching TRBD2. This CDR3 spans 16 amino acids. With V trimmed by 1 base and J by 6 bases, 1 base remained unmatched. The germline V gene encodes CDR1 LGHDT and CDR2 YNNKEL (reference sequence). CDR3 region: CASSQGTSGGPGELFF. The CDR3 DNA reads TGTGCCAGCAGCCAAGGGACTAGCGGGGGGCCCGGGGAGCTGTTTTTT.

The rearrangement uses TRBV7-8 and TRBJ1-5; D gene unclear. The length of the CDR3 is 16 residues. V lost 2 bases and J 4 bases, leaving 15 bases between the germline ends. Per germline, CDR1 SGHVS and CDR2 FQNEAQ. CDR3 region: CASSLRSALLNQPQHF. CDR3 DNA: TGTGCCAGCAGCTTACGCTCTGCCCTACTAAATCAGCCCCAGCATTTT.